This T cell receptor (beta chain) is from a study of yellow fever vaccine responses in identical twins (dated by TCRdb to the late 2010s). Background for the entire study: In the study, vaccine-responding T cell clones were precisely tracked in identical twins.

This clonotype was picked up one time. The clone's antigen remains unknown. Within one base of it there is no much larger clone, and no base qualities were kept. A single read offers scant evidence. The full study reports these points: According to the authors, in identical twins the way T cells responded to vaccination appeared partly convergent and partly personalized.

From cysteine to phenylalanine, the CDR3 is 11 amino acids long. The entry retains the CDR3 DNA only, 33 bases that are in frame from base 1. The germline V gene specifies MDHEN as CDR1 and SYDVKM as CDR2. V loses 9 bases, J loses 5 bases, and the germline ends lie 10 bases apart. Receptor libraries were prepared by RT-PCR. The sample was run on an Illumina HiSeq 2500. Using fastp at Q25 and MiXCR, TCRdb reprocessed the public reads and kept productive beta chains. CDR3 protein sequences are deduplicated, and each keeps its most common genes and DNA. This sample is represented by about 20,000 distinct CDR3 sequences; roughly three quarters of them were singletons. The ten biggest clones cover roughly 2.7% of the sample.

This clonotype was sampled from a woman between 18 and 30 years old who received the yellow fever vaccine. Donor details come from another sample of the same person, matched by shared clones. The source was T cells from blood (PBMCs), unsorted or a sorted subset (not recorded which), collected before or after yellow fever vaccination (not recorded which). Recombination linked TRBV28 to TRBJ2-5; the D gene could be TRBD1 or TRBD2, each one agreeing over 5 bases. The CDR3 loop reads CASLGTETQYF. The sequence in DNA is TGTGCCAGTTTAGGGACGGAGACCCAGTACTTC.